This TCR beta chain was recovered during a study of immune cell composition in non-small cell lung cancer. Whole-study context: Histologic subtype was mainly adenocarcinoma or squamous cell carcinoma.

The table came from immunoSEQ multiplex PCR; TCRdb's copy has only in-frame clones and leaves some out. Of 9,000 to 10,000 clones listed, approximately 64% are singletons. Worth noting for this clone: Its specificity is unknown.

Looked up from germline, CDR1 is LGHNA and CDR2 is YSLEER. With 9 bases clipped from V and 7 bases from J, the junction kept 17 bases outside the gene matches. This CDR3 has 15 residues. DNA was extracted from unsorted cell suspensions stored frozen. Study results and caveats: Lung squamous cell carcinoma tumours had significantly higher top 10 clone scores and productive clonality than lung adenocarcinoma.

The sample comprised lung tumor tissue. The sequence was collected from a human donor with non-small cell lung cancer. V is TRBV4-3 and J is TRBJ1-2; 7 bases map to TRBD1. CDR3 bases: TGCGCCAGTTCCGGGACAGCGAACTTCGGGGGTGGCTACACCTTC. The encoded protein is CASSGTANFGGGYTF.